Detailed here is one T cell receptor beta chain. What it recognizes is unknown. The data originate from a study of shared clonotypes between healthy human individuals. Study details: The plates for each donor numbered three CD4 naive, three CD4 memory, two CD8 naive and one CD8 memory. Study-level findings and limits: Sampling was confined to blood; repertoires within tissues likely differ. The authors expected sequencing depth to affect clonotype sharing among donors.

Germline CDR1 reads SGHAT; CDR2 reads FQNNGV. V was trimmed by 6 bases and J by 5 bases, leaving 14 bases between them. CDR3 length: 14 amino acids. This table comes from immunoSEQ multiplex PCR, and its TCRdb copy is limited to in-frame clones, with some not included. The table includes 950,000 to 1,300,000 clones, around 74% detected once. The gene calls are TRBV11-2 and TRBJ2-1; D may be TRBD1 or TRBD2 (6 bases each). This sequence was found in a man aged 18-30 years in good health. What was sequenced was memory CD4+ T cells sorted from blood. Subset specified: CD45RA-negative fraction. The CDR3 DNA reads TGTGCCAGCAGTCGGACTACAGGGAACAATGAGCAGTTCTTC. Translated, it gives CASSRTTGNNEQFF.